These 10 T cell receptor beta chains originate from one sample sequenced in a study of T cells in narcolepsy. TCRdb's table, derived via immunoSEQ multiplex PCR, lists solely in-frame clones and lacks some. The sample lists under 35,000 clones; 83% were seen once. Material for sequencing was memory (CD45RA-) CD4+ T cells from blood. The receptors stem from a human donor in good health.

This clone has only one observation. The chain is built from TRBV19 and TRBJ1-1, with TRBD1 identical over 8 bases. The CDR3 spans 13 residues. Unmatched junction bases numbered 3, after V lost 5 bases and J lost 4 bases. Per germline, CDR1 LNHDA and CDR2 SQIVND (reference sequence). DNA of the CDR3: TGTGCCAGTAGTGAGACAGGGGCCACTGAAGCTTTCTTT. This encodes CASSETGATEAFF. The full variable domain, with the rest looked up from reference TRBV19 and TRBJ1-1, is DGGITQSPKYLFRKEGQNVTLSCEQNLNHDAMYWYRQDPGQGLRLIYYSQIVNDFQKGDIAEGYSVSREKKESFPLTVTSAQKNPTAFYLCASSETGATEAFFGQGTRLTVV.

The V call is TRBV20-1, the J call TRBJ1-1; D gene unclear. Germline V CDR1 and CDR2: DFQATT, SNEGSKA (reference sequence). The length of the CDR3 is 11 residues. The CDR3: CSPEHLSEAFF. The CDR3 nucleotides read TGCAGCCCCGAGCATCTGAGCGAAGCTTTCTTT.

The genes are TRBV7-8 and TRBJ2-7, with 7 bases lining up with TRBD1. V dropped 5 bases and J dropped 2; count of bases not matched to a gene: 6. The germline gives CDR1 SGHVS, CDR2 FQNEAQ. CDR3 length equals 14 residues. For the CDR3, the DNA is TGTGCCAGCAGCCGGTTCGGACAGGCCTACGAGCAGTACTTC. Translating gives CASSRFGQAYEQYF.

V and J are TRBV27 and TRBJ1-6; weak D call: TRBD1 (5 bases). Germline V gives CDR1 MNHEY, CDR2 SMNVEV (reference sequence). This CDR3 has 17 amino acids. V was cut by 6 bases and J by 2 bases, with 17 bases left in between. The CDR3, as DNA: TGTGCCAGCAGGGGGAGTTCAGGGATGACCTATAATTCACCCCTCCACTTT. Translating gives CASRGSSGMTYNSPLHF.

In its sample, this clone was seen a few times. DNA for the CDR3: TGTGCCAGCACCCAACAAACCACAGCTTTCTTT. Protein: CASTQQTTAFF. The chain combines TRBV7-2 with TRBJ1-1, with D uncertain. The length of the CDR3 is 11 residues. V was trimmed by 7 bases and J by 10 bases, leaving 13 bases between them. Germline CDR1 reads SGHTA; CDR2 reads FQGNSA.

CDR3 region: CASRGTGGQPQHF. The CDR3 DNA reads as TGTGCCAGCAGGGGGACAGGGGGGCAGCCCCAGCATTTT. This chain connects TRBV2 to TRBJ1-5, with 11 nucleotides matching TRBD1. With 6 bases clipped from V and 7 bases from J, the junction kept 2 bases outside the gene matches. The germline CDR1 and CDR2 sequences are SNHLY and FYNNEI. CDR3 length: 13 amino acids. Based on the CDR3 plus reference TRBV2 and TRBJ1-5, the full variable domain is EPEVTQTPSHQVTQMGQEVILRCVPISNHLYFYWYRQILGQKVEFLVSFYNNEISEKSEIFDDQFSVERPDGSNFTLKIRSTKLEDSAMYFCASRGTGGQPQHFGDGTRLSIL.

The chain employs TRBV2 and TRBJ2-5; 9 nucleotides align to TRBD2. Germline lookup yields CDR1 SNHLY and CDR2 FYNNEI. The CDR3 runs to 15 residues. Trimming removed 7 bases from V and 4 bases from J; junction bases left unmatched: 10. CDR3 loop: CASTTAGGARETQYF. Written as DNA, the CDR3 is TGTGCCAGCACCACGGCGGGGGGGGCCAGAGAGACCCAGTACTTC. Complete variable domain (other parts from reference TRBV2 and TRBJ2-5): EPEVTQTPSHQVTQMGQEVILRCVPISNHLYFYWYRQILGQKVEFLVSFYNNEISEKSEIFDDQFSVERPDGSNFTLKIRSTKLEDSAMYFCASTTAGGARETQYFGPGTRLLVL.

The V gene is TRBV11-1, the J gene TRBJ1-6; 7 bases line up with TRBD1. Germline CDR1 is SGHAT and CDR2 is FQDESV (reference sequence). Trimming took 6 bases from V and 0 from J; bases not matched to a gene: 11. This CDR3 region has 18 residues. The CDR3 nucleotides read TGTGCCAGCAGTATGGACGGACAGGCAGACTCCTATAATTCACCCCTCCACTTT. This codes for CASSMDGQADSYNSPLHF.

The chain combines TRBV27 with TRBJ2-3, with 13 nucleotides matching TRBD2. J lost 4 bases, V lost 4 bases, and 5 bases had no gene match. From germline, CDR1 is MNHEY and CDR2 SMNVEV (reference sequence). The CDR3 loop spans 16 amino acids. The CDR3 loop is CASSSLAGGLSDTQYF. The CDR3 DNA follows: TGTGCCAGCAGTTCACTAGCGGGGGGGCTTTCAGATACGCAGTATTTT.

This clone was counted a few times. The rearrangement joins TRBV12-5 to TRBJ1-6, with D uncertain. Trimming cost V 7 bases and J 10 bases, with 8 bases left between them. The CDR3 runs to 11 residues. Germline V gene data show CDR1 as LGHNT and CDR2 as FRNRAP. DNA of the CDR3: TGTGCTAGTGTCATGGTCTCACCCCTCCACTTT. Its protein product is CASVMVSPLHF.